What follows is one T cell receptor (beta chain) and its context. The CDR3 consists of 16 residues. The V gene end was trimmed by 4 bases and the J gene end by 0 bases; junction bases not matched to a gene: 8. CDR1 is SGHNT, CDR2 YYREEE, per germline (reference sequence). This specimen belongs to a study of T cell responses to AZD1222 COVID-19 vaccine. TCRdb's table, derived via immunoSEQ multiplex PCR, lists solely in-frame clones and lacks some. The sample records about 120,000 clones, around 89% being singletons. Sequencing used peripheral blood, obtained 28 days after the second AZD1222 dose. The chain uses TRBV5-4 and TRBJ1-1; 8 nucleotides match TRBD1. The TCR was taken from an adult who received the AZD1222 COVID-19 vaccine. The CDR3, as DNA: TGTGCCAGCAGCCTAGGACAGGGACGGATGAACACTGAAGCTTTCTTT. Amino acids: CASSLGQGRMNTEAFF.